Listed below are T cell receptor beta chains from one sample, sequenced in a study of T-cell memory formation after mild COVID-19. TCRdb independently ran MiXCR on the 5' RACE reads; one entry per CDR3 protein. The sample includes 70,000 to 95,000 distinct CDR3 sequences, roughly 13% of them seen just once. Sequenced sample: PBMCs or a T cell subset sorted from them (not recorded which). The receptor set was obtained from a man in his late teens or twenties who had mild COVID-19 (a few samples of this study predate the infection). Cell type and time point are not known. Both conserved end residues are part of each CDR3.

CASSADYRGFDEQFF	TRBV9	TRBJ2-1
CASSQVQLAGGLAFF	TRBV4-1	TRBJ2-1
CASSVRGVGEQFF	TRBV4-1	TRBJ2-1
CASSTTGADTEAFF	TRBV5-1	TRBJ1-1
CASDTGANVLTF	TRBV6-2/TRBV6-3	TRBJ2-6
CASSFTSGQPTGELFF	TRBV27	TRBJ2-2
CATRRDINTGELFF	TRBV15	TRBJ2-2
CSASPRTGGYEQYF	TRBV20-1	TRBJ2-7
CASSTWESKETQYF	TRBV9	TRBJ2-5
CASSLSQGLEETQYF	TRBV12-3/TRBV12-4	TRBJ2-5
CASSYKGTGIEQYF	TRBV6-2/TRBV6-3	TRBJ2-7
CASSFLDGNQPQHF	TRBV7-2	TRBJ1-5
CASSSGQLSGNTIYF	TRBV6-5	TRBJ1-3
CASSTYSGGKNIQYF	TRBV19	TRBJ2-4
CASSFDRDEPQHF	TRBV6-5	TRBJ1-5
CASSFSGGARTDTQYF	TRBV7-9	TRBJ2-3
CASSRQFYEQYF	TRBV6-2/TRBV6-3	TRBJ2-7
CASSLAYTNYGYTF	TRBV4-1	TRBJ1-2
CASSLVGGPNEQYF	TRBV7-9	TRBJ2-7
CASSLRQVGYEQYF	TRBV27	TRBJ2-7
CSVALAGPGEQFF	TRBV29-1	TRBJ2-1
CSVEGSGQGVETQYF	TRBV29-1	TRBJ2-5
CASSRSPRVAGTIGGDTQYF	TRBV21-1	TRBJ2-3
CASTWASAYNEQFF	TRBV12-3/TRBV12-4	TRBJ2-1
CSARPGRDTEAFF	TRBV20-1	TRBJ1-1
CASSYLVDTGELFF	TRBV6-5	TRBJ2-2
CASSQGSASSYEQYF	TRBV4-1	TRBJ2-7
CASSPGEGIAKNIQYF	TRBV7-9	TRBJ2-4